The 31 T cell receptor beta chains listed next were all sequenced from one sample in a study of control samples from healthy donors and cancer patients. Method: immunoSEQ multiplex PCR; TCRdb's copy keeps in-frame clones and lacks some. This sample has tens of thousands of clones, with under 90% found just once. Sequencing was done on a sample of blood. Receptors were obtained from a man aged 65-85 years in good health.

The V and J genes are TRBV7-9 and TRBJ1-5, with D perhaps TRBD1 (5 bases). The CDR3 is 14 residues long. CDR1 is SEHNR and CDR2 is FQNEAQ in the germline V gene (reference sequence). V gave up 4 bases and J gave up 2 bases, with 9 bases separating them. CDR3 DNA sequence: TGTGCCAGCAGCTCAGGGTGGGGCAATCAGCCCCAGCATTTT. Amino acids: CASSSGWGNQPQHF. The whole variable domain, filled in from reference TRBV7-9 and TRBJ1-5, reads DTGVSQNPRHKITKRGQNVTFRCDPISEHNRLYWYRQTLGQGPEFLTYFQNEAQLEKSRLLSDRFSAERPKGSFSTLEIQRTEQGDSAMYLCASSSGWGNQPQHFGDGTRLSIL.

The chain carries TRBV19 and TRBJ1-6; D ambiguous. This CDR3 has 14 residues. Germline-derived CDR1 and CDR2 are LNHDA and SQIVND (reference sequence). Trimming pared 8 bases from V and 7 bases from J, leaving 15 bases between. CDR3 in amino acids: CASSFRAENSPLHF. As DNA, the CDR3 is TGTGCCAGTTCTTTCCGTGCCGAGAATTCACCCCTCCACTTT.

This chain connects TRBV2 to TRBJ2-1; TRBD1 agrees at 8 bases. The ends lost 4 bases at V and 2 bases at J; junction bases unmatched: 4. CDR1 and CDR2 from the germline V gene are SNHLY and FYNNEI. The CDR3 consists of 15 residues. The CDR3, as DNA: TGTGCCAGCAGTGTTGAGGACAGGGCCTACAATGAGCAGTTCTTC. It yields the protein CASSVEDRAYNEQFF.

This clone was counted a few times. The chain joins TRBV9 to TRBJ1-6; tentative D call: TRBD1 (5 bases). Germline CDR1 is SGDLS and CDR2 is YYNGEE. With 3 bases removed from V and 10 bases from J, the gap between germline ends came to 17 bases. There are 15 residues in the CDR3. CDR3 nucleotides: TGTGCCAGCAGCGAAGACGGGACGGCGGGGTCACCCCTCCACTTT. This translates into CASSEDGTAGSPLHF.

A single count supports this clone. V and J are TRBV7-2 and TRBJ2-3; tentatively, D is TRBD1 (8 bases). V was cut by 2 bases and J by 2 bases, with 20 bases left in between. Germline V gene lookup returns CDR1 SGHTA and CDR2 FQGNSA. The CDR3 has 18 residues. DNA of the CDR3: TGTGCCAGCAGCTTAAGAAGGACAGGGAGGGCTATCACAGATACGCAGTATTTT. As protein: CASSLRRTGRAITDTQYF.

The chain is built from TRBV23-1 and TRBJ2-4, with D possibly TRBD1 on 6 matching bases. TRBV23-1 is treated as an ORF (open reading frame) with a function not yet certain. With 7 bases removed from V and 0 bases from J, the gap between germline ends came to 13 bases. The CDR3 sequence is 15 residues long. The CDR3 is CASNSQQGAKNIQYF. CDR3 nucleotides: TGCGCCAGCAATTCCCAACAGGGAGCCAAAAACATTCAGTACTTC.

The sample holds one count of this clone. CDR3 sequence reads: CASSLALGDGNTIYF. The DNA of the CDR3 is TGTGCCAGCAGCTTAGCATTGGGGGATGGAAACACCATATATTTT. The rearrangement uses TRBV7-9 and TRBJ1-3, with D possibly matching TRBD1 (5 bases). V lost 0 bases and J 3 bases, leaving 9 bases between the germline ends. Looked up from germline, CDR1 is SEHNR and CDR2 is FQNEAQ (reference sequence). The CDR3 covers 15 residues. Filled out from reference TRBV7-9 and TRBJ1-3, the complete variable domain reads DTGVSQNPRHKITKRGQNVTFRCDPISEHNRLYWYRQTLGQGPEFLTYFQNEAQLEKSRLLSDRFSAERPKGSFSTLEIQRTEQGDSAMYLCASSLALGDGNTIYFGEGSWLTVV.

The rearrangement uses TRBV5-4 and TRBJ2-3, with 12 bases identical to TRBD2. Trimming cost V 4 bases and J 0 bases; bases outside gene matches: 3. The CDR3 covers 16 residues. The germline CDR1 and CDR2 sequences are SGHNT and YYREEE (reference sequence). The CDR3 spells CASSPSGRASTDTQYF. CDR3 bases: TGTGCCAGCAGCCCTAGCGGGAGGGCCAGCACAGATACGCAGTATTTT.

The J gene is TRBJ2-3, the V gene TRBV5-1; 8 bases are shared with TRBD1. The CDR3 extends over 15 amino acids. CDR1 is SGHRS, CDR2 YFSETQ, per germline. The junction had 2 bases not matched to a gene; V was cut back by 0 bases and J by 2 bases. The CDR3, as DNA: TGCGCCAGCAGCTTGGTGGGACAGGTCACAGATACGCAGTATTTT. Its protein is CASSLVGQVTDTQYF.

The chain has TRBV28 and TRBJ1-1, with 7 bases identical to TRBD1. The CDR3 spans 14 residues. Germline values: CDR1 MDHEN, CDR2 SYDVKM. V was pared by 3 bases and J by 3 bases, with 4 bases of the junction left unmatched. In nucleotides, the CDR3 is TGTGCCAGCAGTTTCGAACAGGGGTACACTGAAGCTTTCTTT. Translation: CASSFEQGYTEAFF.

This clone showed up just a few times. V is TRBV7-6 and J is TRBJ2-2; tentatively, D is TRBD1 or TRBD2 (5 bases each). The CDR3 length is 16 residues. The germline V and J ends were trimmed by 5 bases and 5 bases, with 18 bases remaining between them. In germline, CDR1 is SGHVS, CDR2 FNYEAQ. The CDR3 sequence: CASSPGGRAGTGELFF. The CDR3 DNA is TGTGCCAGCAGCCCCGGAGGCAGGGCTGGGACCGGGGAGCTGTTTTTT. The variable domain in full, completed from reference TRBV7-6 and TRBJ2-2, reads GAGVSQSPRYKVTKRGQDVALRCDPISGHVSLYWYRQALGQGPEFLTYFNYEAQQDKSGLPNDRFSAERPEGSISTLTIQRTEQRDSAMYRCASSPGGRAGTGELFFGEGSRLTVL.

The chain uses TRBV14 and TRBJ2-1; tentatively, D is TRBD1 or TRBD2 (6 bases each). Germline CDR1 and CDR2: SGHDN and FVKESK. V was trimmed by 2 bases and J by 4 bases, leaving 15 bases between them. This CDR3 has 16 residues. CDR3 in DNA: TGTGCCAGCAGCCAATCGACGGGGGCGCAGTACAATGAGCAGTTCTTC. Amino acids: CASSQSTGAQYNEQFF.

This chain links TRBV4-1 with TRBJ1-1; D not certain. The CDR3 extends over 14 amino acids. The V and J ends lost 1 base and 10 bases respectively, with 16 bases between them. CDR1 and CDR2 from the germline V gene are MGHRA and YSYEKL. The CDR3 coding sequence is TGCGCCAGCAGCCAAGGACCTACGGGCCTTGGAGCTTTCTTT. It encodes CASSQGPTGLGAFF.

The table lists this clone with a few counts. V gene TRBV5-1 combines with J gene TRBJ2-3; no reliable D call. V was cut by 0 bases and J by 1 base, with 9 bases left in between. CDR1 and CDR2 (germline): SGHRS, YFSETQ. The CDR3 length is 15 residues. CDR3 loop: CASSLEGTGTDTQYF. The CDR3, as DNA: TGCGCCAGCAGCTTGGAAGGAACAGGCACAGATACGCAGTATTTT.

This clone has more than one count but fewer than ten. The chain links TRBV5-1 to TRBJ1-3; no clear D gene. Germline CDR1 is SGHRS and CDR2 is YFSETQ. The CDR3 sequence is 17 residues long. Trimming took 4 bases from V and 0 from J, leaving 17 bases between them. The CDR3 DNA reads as TGCGCCAGCAGCCAAACAGCGCCCGGCAGCTCTGGAAACACCATATATTTT. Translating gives CASSQTAPGSSGNTIYF.

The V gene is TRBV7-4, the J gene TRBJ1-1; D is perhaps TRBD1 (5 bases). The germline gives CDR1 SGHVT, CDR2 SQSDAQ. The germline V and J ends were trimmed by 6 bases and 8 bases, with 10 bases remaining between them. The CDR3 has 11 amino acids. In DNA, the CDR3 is TGTGCCAGCAGACCGGGACGGGAAGCTTTCTTT. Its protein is CASRPGREAFF. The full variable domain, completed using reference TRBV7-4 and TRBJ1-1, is GAGVSQSPRYKVAKRGRDVALRCDSISGHVTLYWYRQTLGQGSEVLTYSQSDAQRDKSGRPSGRFSAERPERSVSTLKIQRTEQGDSAVYLCASRPGREAFFGQGTRLTVV.

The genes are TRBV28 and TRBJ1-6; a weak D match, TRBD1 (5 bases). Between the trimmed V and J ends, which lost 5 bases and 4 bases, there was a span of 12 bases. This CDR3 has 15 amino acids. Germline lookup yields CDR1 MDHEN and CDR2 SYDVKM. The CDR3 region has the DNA TGTGCCAGCAGTACCCCGACAGAATATAATTCACCCCTCCACTTT. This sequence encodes CASSTPTEYNSPLHF.

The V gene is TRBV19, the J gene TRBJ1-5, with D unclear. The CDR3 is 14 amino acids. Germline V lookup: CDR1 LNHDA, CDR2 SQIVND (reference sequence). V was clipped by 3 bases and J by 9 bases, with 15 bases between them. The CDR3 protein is CASSMSPGVMPQHF. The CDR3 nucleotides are TGTGCCAGTAGTATGTCTCCGGGAGTTATGCCCCAGCATTTT.

Here the CDR3 DNA reads TGTGCCAGTAGTACAGGTCCCGGGACAGGGGGCGCGGAGGAAAAACTGTTTTTT. This encodes CASSTGPGTGGAEEKLFF. This chain uses TRBV19 with TRBJ1-4; 12 bases align to TRBD1. With 4 bases clipped from V and 8 bases from J, the junction kept 14 bases outside the gene matches. The CDR3 runs to 18 residues. Germline V gene lookup returns CDR1 LNHDA and CDR2 SQIVND (reference sequence).

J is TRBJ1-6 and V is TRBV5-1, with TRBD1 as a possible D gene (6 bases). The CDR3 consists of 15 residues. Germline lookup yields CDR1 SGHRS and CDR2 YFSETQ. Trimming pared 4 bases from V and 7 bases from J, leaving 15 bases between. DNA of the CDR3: TGCGCCAGCAGCGTAGACAGGCCTCCAAATTCACCCCTCCACTTT. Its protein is CASSVDRPPNSPLHF. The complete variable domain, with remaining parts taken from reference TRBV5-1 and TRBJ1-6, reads KAGVTQTPRYLIKTRGQQVTLSCSPISGHRSVSWYQQTPGQGLQFLFEYFSETQRNKGNFPGRFSGRQFSNSRSEMNVSTLELGDSALYLCASSVDRPPNSPLHFGNGTRLTVT.

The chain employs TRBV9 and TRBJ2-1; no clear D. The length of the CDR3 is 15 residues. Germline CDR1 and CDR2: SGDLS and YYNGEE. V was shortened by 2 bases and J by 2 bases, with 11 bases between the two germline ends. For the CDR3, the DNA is TGTGCCAGCAGCGTCATGGCACAGACCTACAATGAGCAGTTCTTC. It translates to CASSVMAQTYNEQFF.

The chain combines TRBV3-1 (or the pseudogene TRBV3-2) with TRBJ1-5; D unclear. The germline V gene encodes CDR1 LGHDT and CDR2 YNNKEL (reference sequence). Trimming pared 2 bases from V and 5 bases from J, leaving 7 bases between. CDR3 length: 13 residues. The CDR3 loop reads CASSQYSDQPQHF. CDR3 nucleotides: TGTGCCAGCAGCCAATACAGCGATCAGCCCCAGCATTTT.

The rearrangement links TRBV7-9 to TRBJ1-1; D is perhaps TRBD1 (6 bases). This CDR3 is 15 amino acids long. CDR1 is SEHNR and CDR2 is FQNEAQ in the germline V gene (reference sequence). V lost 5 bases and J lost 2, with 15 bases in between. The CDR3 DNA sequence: TGTGCCAGCAGCCTAACAGGGAGTTCTAACACTGAAGCTTTCTTT. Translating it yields CASSLTGSSNTEAFF.

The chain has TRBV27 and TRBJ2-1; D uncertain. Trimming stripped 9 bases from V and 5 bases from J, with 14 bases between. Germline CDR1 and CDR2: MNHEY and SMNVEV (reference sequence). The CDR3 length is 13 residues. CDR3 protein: CASSKRPNNEQFF. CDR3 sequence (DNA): TGTGCCAGTAGTAAACGTCCTAACAATGAGCAGTTCTTC.

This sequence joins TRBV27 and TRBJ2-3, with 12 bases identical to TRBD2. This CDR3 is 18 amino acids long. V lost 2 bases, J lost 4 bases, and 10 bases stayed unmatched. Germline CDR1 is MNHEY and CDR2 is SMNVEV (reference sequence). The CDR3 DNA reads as TGTGCCAGCAGTTTAGATCCCCCTAGCGGGGGGGCCCCAGATACGCAGTATTTT. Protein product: CASSLDPPSGGAPDTQYF.

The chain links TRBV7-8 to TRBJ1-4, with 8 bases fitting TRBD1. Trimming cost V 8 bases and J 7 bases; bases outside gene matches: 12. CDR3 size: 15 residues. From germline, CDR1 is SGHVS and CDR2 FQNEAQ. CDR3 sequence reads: CASGYQGAQGEKLFF. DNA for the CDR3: TGTGCCAGCGGTTACCAGGGGGCGCAAGGTGAAAAACTGTTTTTT.

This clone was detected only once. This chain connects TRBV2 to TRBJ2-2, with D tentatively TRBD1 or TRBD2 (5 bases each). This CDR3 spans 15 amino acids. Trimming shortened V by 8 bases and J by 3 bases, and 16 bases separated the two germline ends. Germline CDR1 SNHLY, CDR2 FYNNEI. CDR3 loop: CASAYGTKDTGELFF. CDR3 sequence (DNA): TGTGCCAGCGCGTACGGGACGAAAGACACCGGGGAGCTGTTTTTT.

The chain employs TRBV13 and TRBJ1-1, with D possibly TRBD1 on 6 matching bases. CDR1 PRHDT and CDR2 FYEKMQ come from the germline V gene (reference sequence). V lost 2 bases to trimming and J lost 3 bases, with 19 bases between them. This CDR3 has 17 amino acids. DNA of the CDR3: TGTGCCAGCAGCTTAATCTGCTTGGGGGGCGCGCACACTGAAGCTTTCTTT. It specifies CASSLICLGGAHTEAFF.

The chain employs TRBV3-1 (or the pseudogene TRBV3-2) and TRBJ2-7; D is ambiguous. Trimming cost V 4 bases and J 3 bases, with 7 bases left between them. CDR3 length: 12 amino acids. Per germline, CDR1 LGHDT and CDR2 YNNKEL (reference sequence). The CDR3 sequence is CASSRFGYEQYF. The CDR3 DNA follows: TGTGCCAGCAGCCGATTTGGCTACGAGCAGTACTTC.

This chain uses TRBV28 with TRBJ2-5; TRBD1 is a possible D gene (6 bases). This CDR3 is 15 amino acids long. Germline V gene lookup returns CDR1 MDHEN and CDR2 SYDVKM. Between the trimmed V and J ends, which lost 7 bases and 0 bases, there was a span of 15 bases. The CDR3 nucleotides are TGTGCCAGCACCCACGGGACAACGTACCAAGAGACCCAGTACTTC. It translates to CASTHGTTYQETQYF.

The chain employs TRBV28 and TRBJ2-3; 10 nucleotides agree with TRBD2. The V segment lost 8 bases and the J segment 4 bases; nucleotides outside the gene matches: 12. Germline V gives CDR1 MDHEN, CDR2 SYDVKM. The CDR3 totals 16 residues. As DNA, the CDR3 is TGTGCCAGCGGGAGCGGGAGGGCCCAGTTCTCAGATACGCAGTATTTT. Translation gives CASGSGRAQFSDTQYF.